This T cell receptor (beta chain) was recovered during a study of cytomegalovirus exposure and HLA in healthy donors (dated by TCRdb to about 2017). At the level of the whole study: According to a later analysis, one platform produced both the 120 validation repertoires and the roughly 660 repertoires of the first cohort. The study was designed to test whether signatures of past pathogen exposure could be identified by cataloging public T cell receptors. Besides the first cohort of 550 to 750 subjects, a separate validation cohort made up of roughly 120 different subjects was used. To predict cytomegalovirus infection status, the study combined high-throughput TCR immunosequencing, statistical association of individual TCRs with disease status, and machine learning. Broader findings and caveats from the paper: The classifier was reported to diagnose cytomegalovirus status with high specificity and sensitivity in both the original and validation cohorts. A few of the identified cytomegalovirus-associated TCR beta chains were confirmed in vitro to be specific for cytomegalovirus antigens. A later analysis found that TCRs clustered in the first cohort also tended to co-occur in the roughly 120 validation repertoires, with more than 90% of cluster scores above 0. In the study, 150 to 200 TCR beta chains were listed as associated with cytomegalovirus. A later analysis had no HLA typing for the validation cohort, so co-occurrence there was scored across all 130 or so repertoires. The authors suggested that the approach could potentially be generalized to other disease states and immunological phenotypes. While some public TCRs were present in many individuals, most TCR sequences turned up only very rarely across donors.

The donors belonged to the validation cohort of around 130 subjects, which was separate from the roughly 700-subject first cohort. Details on this clone: No cognate antigen has been identified for it. Per-base quality was not reported, and no clone a single base away is much larger than it.

The CDR3, from cysteine to phenylalanine, totals 14 residues. Solely the CDR3 DNA is kept, with 42 bases framed from the first base. Here V drops 4 bases and J drops 5 bases, and the junction holds 7 bases not matched to any gene. CDR1 and CDR2, per the germline V gene, are SGHDT and YYEEEE. Libraries came from the immunoSEQ multiplex PCR assay. Under the source paper's analysis protocol: A statistical classification framework was built for diagnosing cytomegalovirus status from the catalog of TCR beta chain sequences. This immuneACCESS table, as held by TCRdb, lists in-frame sequences with V and J called but not all clones. Of the missing ones, under half trace to an unresolved V gene in checked studies; the others have no known cause. V, J and clone size reflect that table, while D and trimming were determined from the DNA. Present in this sample are roughly 64,000 clones, 85% to 95% of which were seen just once. Of the sample, approximately 5% falls within the top ten clones.

The sequence was collected from a woman under 30 in good health and CMV-seropositive. The material sequenced was PBMCs. The sequence is built from TRBV5-6 and TRBJ2-5, with 8 junctional bases fitting TRBD2. The CDR3 here reads CASSPGLGIETQYF. The sequenced DNA: TGTGCCAGCAGCCCGGGACTAGGGATCGAGACCCAGTACTTC.